This entry concerns a single T cell receptor beta chain. All enrollees were about 18 to 95 years old and from roughly 26 US areas. Recovery among Cohort 3 donors was established by two negative PCRs, clearance, or symptom resolution. This sample is drawn from a study of blood T cell repertoires in COVID-19. Whole-study context: PBMCs, B-cell-depleted T cells, or T cells were the source of the cDNA or gDNA that made up the material.

Original analysis: Counts of nucleated cells, estimated from reference gene primer amplification, were obtained. Sequencing was performed with immunoSEQ multiplex PCR; in TCRdb, only in-frame clones are kept and a portion is missing. Clone size and the V and J calls come from that table; the DNA yielded D and trimming. This table has a few hundred thousand clones, approximately 92% appearing once. Germline V gives CDR1 LGHDT, CDR2 YNNKEL (reference sequence). The V end lost 1 base, the J end lost 7 bases, and 8 bases lay between the germline ends. This CDR3 spans 14 amino acids. The chain joins TRBV3-1 (or the pseudogene TRBV3-2) to TRBJ1-6; D not certain. This clonotype was sampled from a man younger than 30 who had recovered from COVID-19. The sequenced sample was PBMCs or T cells enriched from blood (not recorded which). CDR3 residues: CASSQVPGNSPLHF. The CDR3 DNA follows: TGTGCCAGCAGCCAAGTTCCGGGGAATTCACCCCTCCACTTT.